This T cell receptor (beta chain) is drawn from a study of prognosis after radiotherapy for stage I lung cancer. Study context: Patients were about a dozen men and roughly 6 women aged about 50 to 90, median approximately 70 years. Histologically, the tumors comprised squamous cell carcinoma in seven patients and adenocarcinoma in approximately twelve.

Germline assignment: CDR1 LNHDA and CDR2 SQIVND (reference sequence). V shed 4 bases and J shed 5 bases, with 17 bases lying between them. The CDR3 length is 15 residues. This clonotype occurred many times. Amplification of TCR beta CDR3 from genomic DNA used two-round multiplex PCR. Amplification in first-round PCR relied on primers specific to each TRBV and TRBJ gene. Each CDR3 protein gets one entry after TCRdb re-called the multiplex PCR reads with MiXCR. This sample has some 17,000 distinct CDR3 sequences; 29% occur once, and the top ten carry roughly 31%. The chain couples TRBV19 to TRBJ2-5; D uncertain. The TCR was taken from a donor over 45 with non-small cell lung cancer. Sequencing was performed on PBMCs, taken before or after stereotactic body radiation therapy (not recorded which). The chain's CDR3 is CASSKDERLGETQYF. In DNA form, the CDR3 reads TGTGCCAGTAGTAAGGACGAGAGGCTTGGGGAGACCCAGTACTTC.